The present T cell receptor beta chain was sequenced within a study of cytomegalovirus exposure and HLA in healthy donors. Findings of the study overall: Presence/absence analyses assumed roughly uniform sequencing depth across donors. The investigators catalogued 164 TCR beta chains as cytomegalovirus-associated. Within an earlier analysis, most TCR beta V segments proved productive either about 90% or about 30% of the time.

Germline trimming cut 4 bases from V and 7 bases from J; bases unmatched to any gene: 5. CDR3 length: 14 residues. Germline V gene data show CDR1 as SEHNR and CDR2 as FQNEAQ (reference sequence). This clone was recorded many times. What it recognizes is unknown. Both 60 Vbeta primers and 13 Jbeta primers went into the PCR. Data came from immunoSEQ multiplex PCR; TCRdb stores just in-frame clones and leaves some out. The sample carries about 240,000 clones, about 80% recorded once. The sequenced sample consisted of PBMCs. This TCR was recovered from a woman aged 55-70 years in good health and CMV-seropositive. The chain uses TRBV7-9 and TRBJ2-1; 9 bases are a match to TRBD2. Here the CDR3 reads CASSSASGTNEQFF. The CDR3 region has the DNA TGTGCCAGCAGCTCTGCTAGCGGGACAAATGAGCAGTTCTTC.